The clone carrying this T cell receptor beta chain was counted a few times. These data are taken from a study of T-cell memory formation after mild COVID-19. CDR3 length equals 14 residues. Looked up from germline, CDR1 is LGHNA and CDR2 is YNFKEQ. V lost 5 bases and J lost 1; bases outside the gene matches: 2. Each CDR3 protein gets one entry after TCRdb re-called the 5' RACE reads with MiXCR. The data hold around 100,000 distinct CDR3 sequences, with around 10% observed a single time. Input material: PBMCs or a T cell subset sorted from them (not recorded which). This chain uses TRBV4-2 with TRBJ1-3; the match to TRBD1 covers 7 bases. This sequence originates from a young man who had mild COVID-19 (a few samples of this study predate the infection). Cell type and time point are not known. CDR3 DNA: TGTGCCAGCAGCGAACAGGGGTCTGGAAACACCATATATTTT. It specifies CASSEQGSGNTIYF.